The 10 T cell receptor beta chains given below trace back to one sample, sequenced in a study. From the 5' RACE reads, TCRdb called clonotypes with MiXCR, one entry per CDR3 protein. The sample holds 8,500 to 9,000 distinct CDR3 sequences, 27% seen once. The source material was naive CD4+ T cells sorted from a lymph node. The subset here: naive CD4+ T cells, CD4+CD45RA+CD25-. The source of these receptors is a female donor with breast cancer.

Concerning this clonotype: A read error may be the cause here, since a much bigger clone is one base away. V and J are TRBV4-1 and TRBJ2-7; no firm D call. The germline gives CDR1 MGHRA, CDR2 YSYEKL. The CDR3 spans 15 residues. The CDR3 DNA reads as TGCGCCAGCAGCCAAGGGCTGCCCATGACCTACGAGCAGTGCTTC. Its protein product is CASSQGLPMTYEQCF.

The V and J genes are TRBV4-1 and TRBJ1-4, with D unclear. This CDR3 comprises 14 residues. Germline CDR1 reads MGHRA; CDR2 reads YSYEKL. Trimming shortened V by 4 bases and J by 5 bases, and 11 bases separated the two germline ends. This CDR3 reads CASSPGPENEKLFF. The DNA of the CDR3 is TGCGCCAGCAGCCCCGGACCAGAAAATGAAAAACTGTTTTTT.

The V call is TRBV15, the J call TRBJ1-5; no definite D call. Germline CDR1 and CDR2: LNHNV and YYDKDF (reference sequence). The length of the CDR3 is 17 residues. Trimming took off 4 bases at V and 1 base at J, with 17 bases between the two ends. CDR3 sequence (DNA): TGTGCCACCAGCAAGATGCGGGCAGAGACCAGCAATCAGCCCCAGCATTTT. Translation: CATSKMRAETSNQPQHF.

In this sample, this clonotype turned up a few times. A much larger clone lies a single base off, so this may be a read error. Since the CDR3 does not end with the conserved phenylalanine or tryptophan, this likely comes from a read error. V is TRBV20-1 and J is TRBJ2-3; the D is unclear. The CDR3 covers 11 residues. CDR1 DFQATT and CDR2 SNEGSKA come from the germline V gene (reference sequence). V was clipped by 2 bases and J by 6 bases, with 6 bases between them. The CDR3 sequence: CSARIADTQYL. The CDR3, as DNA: TGCAGTGCTAGAATCGCGGATACGCAGTATCTT.

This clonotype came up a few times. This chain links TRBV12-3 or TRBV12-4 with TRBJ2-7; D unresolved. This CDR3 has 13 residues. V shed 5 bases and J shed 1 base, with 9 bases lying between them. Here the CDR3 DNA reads TGTGCCAGCAGTGGACGGGTTTCCTACGAGCAGTACTTC. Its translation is CASSGRVSYEQYF.

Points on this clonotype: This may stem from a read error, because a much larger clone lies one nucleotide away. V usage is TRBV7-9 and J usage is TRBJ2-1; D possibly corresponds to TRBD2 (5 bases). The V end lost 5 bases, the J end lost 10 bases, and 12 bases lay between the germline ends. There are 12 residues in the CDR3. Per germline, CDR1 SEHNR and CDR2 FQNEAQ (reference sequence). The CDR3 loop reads CASSHTGGEQFF. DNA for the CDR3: TGTGCCAGCAGCCATACCGGCGGGGAGCAGTTCTTC.

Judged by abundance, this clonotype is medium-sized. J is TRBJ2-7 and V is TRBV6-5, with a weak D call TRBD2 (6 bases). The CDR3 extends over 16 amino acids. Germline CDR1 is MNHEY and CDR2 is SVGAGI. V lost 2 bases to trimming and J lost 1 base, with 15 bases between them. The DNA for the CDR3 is TGTGCCAGCAGTTACCTAAGTGGCGGAGGGTCCTACGAGCAGTACTTC. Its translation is CASSYLSGGGSYEQYF.

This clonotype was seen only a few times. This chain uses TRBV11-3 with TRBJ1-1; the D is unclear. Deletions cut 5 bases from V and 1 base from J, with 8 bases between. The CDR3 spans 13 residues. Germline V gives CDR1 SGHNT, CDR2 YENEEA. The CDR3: CASSPSPNTEAFF. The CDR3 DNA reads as TGTGCCAGCAGCCCCTCCCCGAACACTGAAGCTTTCTTT.

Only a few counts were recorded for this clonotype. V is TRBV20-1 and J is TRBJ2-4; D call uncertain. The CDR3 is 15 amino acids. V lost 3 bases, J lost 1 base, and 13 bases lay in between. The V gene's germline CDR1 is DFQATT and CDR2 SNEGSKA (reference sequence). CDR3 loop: CSASSRALAKNIQYF. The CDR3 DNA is TGCAGTGCTAGCTCCCGGGCCCTCGCCAAAAACATTCAGTACTTC.

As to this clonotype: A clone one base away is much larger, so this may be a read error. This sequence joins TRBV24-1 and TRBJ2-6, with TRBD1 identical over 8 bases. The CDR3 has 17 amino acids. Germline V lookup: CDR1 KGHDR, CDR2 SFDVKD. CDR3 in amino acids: CATSDRDRSSGANGLTF. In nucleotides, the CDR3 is TGTGCCACCAGTGATCGGGACAGGTCCTCTGGGGCCAACGGCCTGACTTTC.